This T cell receptor (beta chain) was captured by sequencing in a study of blood T cell repertoires in COVID-19. For the study at large: Sites across the United States, Italy and Spain contributed samples from acute and convalescent COVID-19.

In the original analysis: Estimates of nucleated cell counts were drawn from the amplification of reference gene primers. Method: immunoSEQ multiplex PCR; TCRdb's copy keeps in-frame clones and lacks some. D and trimming come from the DNA, and the V and J calls and clone size come from that table. The sample gives about 270,000 clones, around 90% of which show up once; approximately 3% is in the top ten. Germline trimming cut 7 bases from V and 3 bases from J; bases unmatched to any gene: 6. CDR1 MRHNA and CDR2 SNTAGT come from the germline V gene. CDR3 length: 14 amino acids. The receptor's source is a man aged 35 to 55 who had been exposed to COVID-19. The sequencing sample was made of PBMCs or T cells enriched from blood (not recorded which). The chain combines TRBV6-4 with TRBJ2-1, with 7 bases that match TRBD1. CDR3 DNA: TGTGCCAGCACCTCCGGGACAGTCTACAATGAGCAGTTCTTC. It specifies CASTSGTVYNEQFF.